The TCR beta chain under discussion was sequenced for a study of naive and memory T cell subsets. Study observations and caveats: TCR transcript changes with activation or differentiation may affect this RNA method.

TCR cDNA received a 3' ligated oligonucleotide that carried a UMI. The SP2 primer and nested alpha and beta constant region primers amplified ligated cDNA in four rounds. Blood and skin TCR RNA was reverse transcribed with alpha and beta constant primers. TCRdb re-analysed the UMI-ligation and nested PCR reads in MiXCR, keeping a single row per CDR3 protein. The repertoire has 25,000 to 30,000 distinct CDR3 sequences, around 5.3% of them found once; the top ten carry approximately 7.4%. Trimming took 2 bases from V and 5 from J; bases not matched to a gene: 14. The CDR3 sequence is 17 residues long. Germline CDR1 reads MNHNS; CDR2 reads SASEGT. On this clonotype itself: The antigen is not known.

The clonotype comes from an adult in good health. Material: blood. V usage is TRBV6-1 and J usage is TRBJ1-2; 7 bases are shared with TRBD1. The CDR3 region has the DNA TGTGCCAGCAGTGAATCCGAGACAGGGCCCTCATATTATGGCTACACCTTC. It is translated as CASSESETGPSYYGYTF.